The 19 T cell receptor beta chains below were found in one sample sequenced in a study of blood T cell repertoires in COVID-19. TCRdb keeps only in-frame clones here, not all; method: immunoSEQ multiplex PCR. The data hold 51,000 or so clones, with about 87% observed a single time. The sample taken for sequencing was peripheral blood. The origin of the receptors is a man aged 80 or over with acute or convalescent COVID-19.

V gene TRBV19 combines with J gene TRBJ1-4, with a tentative D call TRBD1 (6 bases). Between the trimmed V and J ends, which lost 6 bases and 4 bases, there was a span of 9 bases. This CDR3 is 13 amino acids long. The germline V gene has CDR1 LNHDA and CDR2 SQIVND (reference sequence). In DNA, the CDR3 is TGTGCCAGTAGCCGGGACATTAATGAAAAACTGTTTTTT. Its protein product is CASSRDINEKLFF.

The J gene is TRBJ2-7, the V gene TRBV7-2; D not resolved. Trimming removed 2 bases at V and 0 bases at J, with 8 bases between. The CDR3 contains 14 residues. Per germline, CDR1 SGHTA and CDR2 FQGNSA. The CDR3 DNA sequence: TGTGCCAGCAGCTTATTGGGCAGCTCCTACGAGCAGTACTTC. This sequence encodes CASSLLGSSYEQYF.

The chain employs TRBV7-9 and TRBJ2-7, with 10 bases aligning to TRBD1. CDR1 is SEHNR and CDR2 is FQNEAQ in the germline V gene (reference sequence). Trimming at V came to 5 bases and at J to 2 bases, leaving 6 bases not matched to a gene. CDR3 length: 15 residues. CDR3 in amino acids: CASSPRGQGTYEQYF. CDR3 DNA: TGTGCCAGCAGCCCACGGGGACAGGGGACCTACGAGCAGTACTTC.

The rearrangement joins TRBV3-1 (or the pseudogene TRBV3-2) to TRBJ2-4; 8 bases line up with TRBD1. The germline V gene has CDR1 LGHDT and CDR2 YNNKEL (reference sequence). Trimming took 4 bases from V and 4 from J; bases not matched to a gene: 6. The CDR3 is 15 amino acids. In DNA, the CDR3 is TGTGCCAGCAGCCCGGCCACAGGGGGAAAAAACATTCAGTACTTC. Amino acids: CASSPATGGKNIQYF.

There are a few counts of this clone. The gene calls are TRBV30 and TRBJ1-4; D unclear. Trimming stripped 1 base from V and 5 bases from J, with 8 bases between. This CDR3 is 13 amino acids long. The germline V gene has CDR1 GTSNPN and CDR2 SVGIG (reference sequence). CDR3 region: CAWSANANEKLFF. The CDR3, as DNA: TGTGCCTGGAGTGCGAATGCGAATGAAAAACTGTTTTTT.

The chain is built from TRBV19 and TRBJ1-2; D uncertain. V lost 2 bases and J lost 4, with 11 bases in between. From germline, CDR1 is LNHDA and CDR2 SQIVND (reference sequence). This CDR3 comprises 14 residues. The CDR3 DNA sequence: TGTGCCAGTAGTATACTCGGTCCGATCTATGGCTACACCTTC. Translated, it gives CASSILGPIYGYTF.

This chain joins TRBV5-5 and TRBJ1-2; TRBD1 is a possible D gene (5 bases). V was clipped by 7 bases and J by 4 bases, with 17 bases between them. Germline CDR1 SGHKS, CDR2 YYEKEE (reference sequence). The CDR3 is 14 residues long. The CDR3 DNA sequence: TGTGCCAGCCGCCGGGGGGAGGCTGGCTATGGCTACACCTTC. Protein: CASRRGEAGYGYTF.

The chain combines TRBV6-5 with TRBJ1-2; D unclear. The germline CDR1 and CDR2 sequences are MNHEY and SVGAGI. There are 14 residues in the CDR3. V lost 5 bases and J 0 bases, leaving 10 bases between the germline ends. CDR3 residues: CASSREKSNYGYTF. The CDR3 DNA follows: TGTGCCAGCAGTCGGGAGAAGTCTAACTATGGCTACACCTTC.

The rearrangement links TRBV6-5 to TRBJ2-5; 10 bases are a match to TRBD1. The CDR3 has 15 amino acids. The J segment lost 2 bases and the V segment lost 2 bases, leaving 2 bases of the junction unmatched. Germline V lookup: CDR1 MNHEY, CDR2 SVGAGI. The CDR3 DNA is TGTGCCAGCAGTTACGACAGGGGGCCACAAGAGACCCAGTACTTC. This encodes CASSYDRGPQETQYF.

Here the CDR3 reads CASSWGQGSNQPQHF. For the CDR3, the DNA is TGTGCCAGCTCATGGGGACAGGGGAGCAATCAGCCCCAGCATTTT. This chain joins TRBV18 and TRBJ1-5, with TRBD1 matching over 10 bases. This CDR3 contains 15 residues. CDR1 is KGHSH, CDR2 LQKENI, per germline. After removal of 5 bases from V and 1 base from J, the junction contained 2 bases not matched to a gene. Supplemented by reference TRBV18 and TRBJ1-5, the full variable domain reads NAGVMQNPRHLVRRRGQEARLRCSPMKGHSHVYWYRQLPEEGLKFMVYLQKENIIDESGMPKERFSAEFPKEGPSILRIQQVVRGDSAAYFCASSWGQGSNQPQHFGDGTRLSIL.

The chain combines TRBV9 with TRBJ1-2; tentative D call: TRBD1 (6 bases). The germline CDR1 and CDR2 sequences are SGDLS and YYNGEE. CDR3 length: 15 residues. The V gene lost 4 bases and the J gene lost 1 base, with 14 bases spanning the gap. CDR3 sequence reads: CASSPQVDSNYGYTF. In nucleotides, the CDR3 is TGTGCCAGCAGCCCCCAGGTGGACAGTAACTATGGCTACACCTTC.

The chain couples TRBV7-3 to TRBJ2-5, with TRBD2 matching 12 bases. V shed 0 bases, J shed 2 bases, and the junction held 1 base outside the gene matches. The CDR3 is 16 residues long. Germline assignment: CDR1 SGHTA and CDR2 FQGTGA. The CDR3 sequence is CASSLTLAGGQETQYF. Here the CDR3 DNA reads TGTGCCAGCAGCTTAACACTAGCGGGGGGACAAGAGACCCAGTACTTC.

The V and J genes are TRBV4-2 and TRBJ2-7; D is possibly TRBD1 (6 bases). This CDR3 has 15 amino acids. Trimming removed 0 bases at V and 7 bases at J, with 16 bases between. Germline V gene sequence: CDR1 LGHNA, CDR2 YNFKEQ. The CDR3 region is CASSQELTGRREQYF. CDR3 bases: TGTGCCAGCAGCCAAGAATTGACAGGCCGTAGAGAGCAGTACTTC.

V usage is TRBV6-5 and J usage is TRBJ1-1, with no clear D. The CDR3 spans 16 residues. The germline V and J ends were trimmed by 4 bases and 1 base, with 16 bases remaining between them. CDR1 and CDR2 from the germline V gene are MNHEY and SVGAGI. CDR3 residues: CASSFPSVAGNTEAFF. CDR3 bases: TGTGCCAGCAGTTTCCCATCTGTGGCTGGGAACACTGAAGCTTTCTTT.

This clone was counted between two and nine times. This chain connects TRBV18 to TRBJ1-3, with 9 bases identical to TRBD1. Germline assignment: CDR1 KGHSH and CDR2 LQKENI. The CDR3 spans 14 residues. V lost 6 bases and J lost 4; bases outside the gene matches: 4. The CDR3 spells CASSRDRVGNTIYF. For the CDR3, the DNA is TGTGCCAGCTCTCGGGACAGGGTCGGAAACACCATATATTTT.

CDR3 bases: TGTGCCAGCAGCTTGGACCGGGGCACTGAAGCTTTCTTT. Protein sequence: CASSLDRGTEAFF. The chain carries TRBV11-1 and TRBJ1-1, with D unclear. Germline V gene data show CDR1 as SGHAT and CDR2 as FQDESV (reference sequence). This CDR3 contains 13 residues. Trimming left V 3 bases short and J 4 bases short, with 9 bases between.

The V call is TRBV30, the J call TRBJ2-3, with TRBD2 identical over 11 bases. The germline CDR1 and CDR2 sequences are GTSNPN and SVGIG (reference sequence). The CDR3 has 18 residues. J gave up 2 bases and V 0 bases, and 10 bases lay outside the gene matches. The CDR3 sequence: CAWSVGLAGGKTTDTQYF. The CDR3 DNA reads TGTGCCTGGAGTGTTGGGCTAGCGGGGGGTAAGACCACAGATACGCAGTATTTT.

The chain combines TRBV10-3 with TRBJ1-5; D call uncertain. The CDR3 spans 13 residues. Germline CDR1 ENHRY, CDR2 SYGVKD. Trimming removed 10 bases from V and 4 bases from J, with 14 bases in between. In DNA, the CDR3 is TGTGCCAGCCAGGAGGACGGTAATCAGCCCCAGCATTTT. This sequence encodes CASQEDGNQPQHF.

V usage is TRBV7-9 and J usage is TRBJ2-7; TRBD1 aligns across 8 bases. Germline CDR1 is SEHNR and CDR2 is FQNEAQ (reference sequence). This CDR3 region has 15 residues. Unmatched junction bases numbered 6, after V lost 1 base and J lost 4 bases. The chain's CDR3 is CASSLGPGGLYEQYF. In nucleotides, the CDR3 is TGTGCCAGCAGCTTAGGGCCAGGGGGCTTGTACGAGCAGTACTTC.